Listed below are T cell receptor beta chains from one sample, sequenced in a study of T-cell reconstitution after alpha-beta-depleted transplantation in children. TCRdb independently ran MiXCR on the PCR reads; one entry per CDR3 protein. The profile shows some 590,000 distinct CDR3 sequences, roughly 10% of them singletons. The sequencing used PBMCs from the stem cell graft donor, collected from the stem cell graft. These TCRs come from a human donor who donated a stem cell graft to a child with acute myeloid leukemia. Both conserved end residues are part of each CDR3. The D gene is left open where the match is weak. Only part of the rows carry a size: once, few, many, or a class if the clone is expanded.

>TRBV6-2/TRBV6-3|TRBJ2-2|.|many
CASTLWSNTGELFF
TGTGCCAGCACCTTGTGGAGTAACACCGGGGAGCTGTTTTTT
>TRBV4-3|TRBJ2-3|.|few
CASSQDMGADTQYF
TGCGCCAGCAGCCAAGATATGGGGGCAGATACGCAGTATTTT
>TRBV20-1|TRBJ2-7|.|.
CCARDPQRFLGEQYF
TGCTGTGCTAGAGATCCTCAGCGGTTTTTGGGAGAGCAGTACTTC
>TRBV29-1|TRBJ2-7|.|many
CSAGHRSHEQYF
TGCAGCGCCGGACATAGGTCTCACGAGCAGTACTTC
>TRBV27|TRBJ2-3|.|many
CASSSRRRYTDTQYF
TGTGCCAGCAGTTCTAGGCGGAGATACACAGATACGCAGTATTTT
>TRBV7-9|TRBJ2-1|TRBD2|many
CASSPGLVPNEQFF
TGTGCCAGCAGCCCTGGACTAGTACCCAATGAGCAGTTCTTC
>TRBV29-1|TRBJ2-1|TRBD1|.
CSVEEGQGGGFF
TGCAGCGTTGAAGAGGGACAGGGGGGGGGCTTCTTC
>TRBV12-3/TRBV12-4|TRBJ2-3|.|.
CASSFSGGTDTQYF
TGTGCCAGCAGTTTCTCCGGGGGTACAGATACGCAGTATTTT
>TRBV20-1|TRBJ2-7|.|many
CSARDLDRSLYEQYF
TGCAGTGCTAGAGACCTCGACAGGAGCCTCTACGAGCAGTACTTC
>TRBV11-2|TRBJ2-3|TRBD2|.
CASSLDPGLAGVLQNTQYF
TGTGCCAGCAGCTTAGATCCCGGACTAGCGGGAGTGCTCCAAAATACGCAGTATTTT
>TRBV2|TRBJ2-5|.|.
CATQSEGRTQETQYF
TGTGCCACCCAATCTGAGGGCCGAACCCAAGAGACCCAGTACTTC
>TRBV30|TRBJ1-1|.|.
CAAERDNTEAFF
TGTGCCGCTGAGAGGGATAACACTGAAGCTTTCTTT
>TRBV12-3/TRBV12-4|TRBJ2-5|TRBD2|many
CAISRSGRGETQYF
TGTGCCATCTCCCGGAGCGGGAGGGGGGAGACCCAGTACTTC
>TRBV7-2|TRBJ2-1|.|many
CASRVHAEQFF
TGTGCCAGCAGGGTCCATGCTGAGCAGTTCTTC
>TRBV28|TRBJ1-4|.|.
CASSLEGRGEKLFF
TGTGCCAGCAGTTTAGAGGGGCGAGGGGAAAAACTGTTTTTT
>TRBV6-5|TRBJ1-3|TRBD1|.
CASSSHATGENRNTIYF
TGTGCCAGCAGTTCCCACGCGACAGGGGAAAATCGAAACACCATATATTTT
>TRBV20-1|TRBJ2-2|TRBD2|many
CSARDPARGLNTGELFF
TGCAGTGCTAGAGACCCGGCGCGGGGGTTGAACACCGGGGAGCTGTTTTTT
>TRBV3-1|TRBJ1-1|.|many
CASSQTGMNTEAFF
TGTGCCAGCAGCCAAACAGGGATGAACACTGAAGCTTTCTTT
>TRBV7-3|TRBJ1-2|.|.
CASSLTGQHNYGYTF
TGTGCCAGCAGCTTAACGGGACAACATAACTATGGCTACACCTTC
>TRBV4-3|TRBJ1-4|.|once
CASSQLVDREKLFF
TGCGCCAGCAGCCAACTCGTCGACAGGGAAAAACTGTTTTTT
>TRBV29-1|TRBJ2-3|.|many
CSVESGSTDTQYF
TGCAGCGTTGAGTCCGGAAGCACAGATACGCAGTATTTT
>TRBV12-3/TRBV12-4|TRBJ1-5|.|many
CASSTDRLLQPQHF
TGTGCCAGCAGCACCGACAGGTTGCTCCAGCCCCAGCATTTT
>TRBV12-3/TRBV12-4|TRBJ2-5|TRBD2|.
CASRILAGAQETQYF
TGTGCCAGCAGGATCCTAGCGGGGGCACAAGAGACCCAGTACTTC
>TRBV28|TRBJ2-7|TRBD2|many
CASSGAGGAYEQYF
TGTGCCAGCAGCGGGGCGGGAGGTGCCTACGAGCAGTACTTC
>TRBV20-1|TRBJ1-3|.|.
CSARDISTGNTIYF
TGCAGTGCTAGAGATATAAGTACTGGAAACACCATATATTTT
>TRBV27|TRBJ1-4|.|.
CASSDRPGLNEKLFF
TGTGCCAGCAGTGACCGCCCGGGCCTTAATGAAAAACTGTTTTTT
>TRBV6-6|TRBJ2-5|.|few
CASSLLDWETQYF
TGTGCCAGCAGTTTACTAGATTGGGAGACCCAGTACTTC
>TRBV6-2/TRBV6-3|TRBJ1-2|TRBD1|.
CASSPQTGGTLYGYTF
TGTGCCAGCAGTCCCCAGACAGGGGGGACGCTCTATGGCTACACCTTC
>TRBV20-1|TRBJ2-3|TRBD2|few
CSAKASGRPADTQYF
TGCAGTGCCAAAGCTAGCGGGAGGCCAGCGGATACGCAGTATTTT
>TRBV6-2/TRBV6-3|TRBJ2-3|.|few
CASSGGLVTADTQYF
TGTGCCAGCAGTGGCGGCCTGGTAACCGCGGATACGCAGTATTTT
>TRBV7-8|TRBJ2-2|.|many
CASRNTGELFF
TGTGCCAGCCGTAACACCGGGGAGCTGTTTTTT
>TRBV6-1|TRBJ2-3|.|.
CASTEDSLALRDTQYF
TGTGCCAGCACAGAGGACTCGCTAGCTCTACGAGATACGCAGTATTTT
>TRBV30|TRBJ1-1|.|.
CAWSPPRGMNTEAFF
TGTGCCTGGAGTCCACCCCGGGGGATGAACACTGAAGCTTTCTTT
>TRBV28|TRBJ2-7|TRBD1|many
CASRGTAEGSEQYF
TGTGCCAGCAGGGGGACAGCCGAGGGGTCCGAGCAGTACTTC
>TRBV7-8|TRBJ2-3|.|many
CASSFRGSQLSTDTQYF
TGTGCCAGCAGCTTTAGGGGCTCTCAACTTAGCACAGATACGCAGTATTTT
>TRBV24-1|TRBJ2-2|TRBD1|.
CATSDTGTGTDGELFF
TGTGCCACCAGTGATACCGGGACAGGGACTGACGGGGAGCTGTTTTTT
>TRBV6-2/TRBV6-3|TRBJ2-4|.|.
CASRPMGLELAKNIQYF
TGTGCCAGCAGGCCTATGGGACTCGAACTAGCCAAAAACATTCAGTACTTC